This section outlines one T cell receptor (beta chain) sequence together with its context. This specimen belongs to a study of cytomegalovirus exposure and HLA in healthy donors. The CDR3 covers 13 residues. Trimming removed 5 bases from V and 2 bases from J, with 9 bases in between. Germline CDR1 and CDR2: MNHNS and SASEGT. Some clones are missing from TCRdb's copy, which holds only in-frame ones; the method was immunoSEQ multiplex PCR. The profile shows roughly 130,000 clones, about 90% of them singletons. Sequenced: PBMCs. V gene TRBV6-1 combines with J gene TRBJ1-1; D gene uncertain. This clonotype was obtained from a woman aged 30 to 39 in good health and CMV-seropositive. CDR3 DNA sequence: TGTGCCAGCAGTACCCGGAGAAACACTGAAGCTTTCTTT. Its protein product is CASSTRRNTEAFF.